These 18 T cell receptor beta chains came from one sample sequenced in a study of blood T cell repertoires in COVID-19. Assay used: immunoSEQ multiplex PCR; TCRdb lists only in-frame clones, some missing. The sample has tens of thousands of clones, about nine tenths seen once; the top ten hold roughly 2%. The sample comprised peripheral blood. The source is a man younger than 45 with acute or convalescent COVID-19.

The chain links TRBV3-1 (or the pseudogene TRBV3-2) to TRBJ1-2; D is possibly TRBD1 (6 bases). Trimming took 4 bases from V and 5 from J, leaving 20 bases between them. Per the germline V gene, CDR1 is LGHDT and CDR2 is YNNKEL (reference sequence). The CDR3 extends over 16 amino acids. The DNA for the CDR3 is TGTGCCAGCAGCCTCTATAACAGGGTAGTCGAGTATGGCTACACCTTC. Encoded protein: CASSLYNRVVEYGYTF.

V and J are TRBV27 and TRBJ1-1, with a possible D match to TRBD1 (5 bases). Between the trimmed V and J ends, which lost 5 bases and 2 bases, there was a span of 12 bases. This CDR3 contains 14 residues. The germline CDR1 and CDR2 sequences are MNHEY and SMNVEV (reference sequence). CDR3 coding DNA: TGTGCCAGCAGTACTCGACAGTTAAACACTGAAGCTTTCTTT. Translated, it gives CASSTRQLNTEAFF.

This clone was seen a single time. This chain connects TRBV4-1 to TRBJ1-2; no clear D. CDR3 length: 16 amino acids. Per germline, CDR1 MGHRA and CDR2 YSYEKL. The ends were cut back, 0 bases at V and 5 bases at J, with 16 bases in the middle. The CDR3 here is CASSQDPAATLYGYTF. The CDR3 DNA reads as TGCGCCAGCAGCCAAGACCCCGCGGCGACTTTATATGGCTACACCTTC.

The chain combines TRBV6-5 with TRBJ2-7, with 9 bases lining up with TRBD1. The ends lost 0 bases at V and 8 bases at J; junction bases unmatched: 8. The CDR3 has 15 amino acids. Germline CDR1 is MNHEY and CDR2 is SVGAGI. CDR3 amino acids: CASSYSQDRGRKQYF. The CDR3 coding sequence is TGTGCCAGCAGTTACTCGCAGGACAGGGGAAGGAAGCAGTACTTC.

J is TRBJ2-5 and V is TRBV4-2; TRBD2 matches at 12 bases. Germline CDR1 reads LGHNA; CDR2 reads YNFKEQ. The junction had 0 bases not matched to a gene; V was cut back by 4 bases and J by 0 bases. This CDR3 spans 15 amino acids. DNA of the CDR3: TGTGCCAGCAGCCGACTAGCGGGGGACCAAGAGACCCAGTACTTC. It codes for CASSRLAGDQETQYF.

The chain couples TRBV5-1 to TRBJ2-3; D unresolved. The CDR3 covers 15 residues. Germline CDR1 SGHRS, CDR2 YFSETQ. V shed 2 bases and J shed 0 bases, with 10 bases lying between them. DNA for the CDR3: TGCGCCAGCAGCTTCCCGACAAAGAGCACAGATACGCAGTATTTT. This codes for CASSFPTKSTDTQYF. Full variable domain (outside the CDR3, taken from reference TRBV5-1 and TRBJ2-3): KAGVTQTPRYLIKTRGQQVTLSCSPISGHRSVSWYQQTPGQGLQFLFEYFSETQRNKGNFPGRFSGRQFSNSRSEMNVSTLELGDSALYLCASSFPTKSTDTQYFGPGTRLTVL.

The count of this clone is one. The rearrangement uses TRBV7-9 and TRBJ1-2, with D perhaps TRBD1 (6 bases). Germline CDR1 reads SEHNR; CDR2 reads FQNEAQ (reference sequence). V lost 5 bases, J lost 4 bases, and 14 bases lay in between. The length of the CDR3 is 14 residues. CDR3 residues: CASSRPQGGYGYTF. Written as DNA, the CDR3 is TGTGCCAGCAGCCGCCCACAGGGTGGCTATGGCTACACCTTC.

This clone was recorded only once. The CDR3 bases are TGTGCCAGCAGCGAAGGACAGGGAGACACAGATACGCAGTATTTT. Its protein product is CASSEGQGDTDTQYF. This chain uses TRBV7-9 with TRBJ2-3, with 8 bases identical to TRBD1. CDR3 length: 15 amino acids. V lost 5 bases to trimming and J lost 2 bases; unmatched junction nucleotides: 6. Looked up from germline, CDR1 is SEHNR and CDR2 is FQNEAQ (reference sequence). Together with reference TRBV7-9 and TRBJ2-3, the CDR3 gives the full variable domain: DTGVSQNPRHKITKRGQNVTFRCDPISEHNRLYWYRQTLGQGPEFLTYFQNEAQLEKSRLLSDRFSAERPKGSFSTLEIQRTEQGDSAMYLCASSEGQGDTDTQYFGPGTRLTVL.

This clone was seen only a few times. The genes are TRBV6-4 and TRBJ1-5, with TRBD1 as a possible D gene (6 bases). The CDR3 totals 13 residues. V lost 4 bases, J lost 9 bases, and 13 bases lay in between. Germline assignment: CDR1 MRHNA and CDR2 SNTAGT. The CDR3 region is CASSGQAEGPQHF. The CDR3 DNA sequence: TGTGCCAGCAGTGGACAGGCCGAAGGGCCCCAGCATTTT.

This chain connects TRBV7-3 to TRBJ2-3; 15 positions agree with TRBD2. Germline CDR1 and CDR2: SGHTA and FQGTGA. CDR3 length: 17 amino acids. The ends lost 2 bases at V and 6 bases at J; junction bases unmatched: 6. CDR3 sequence: CASSLGTSGRNMDTQYF. In DNA form, the CDR3 reads TGTGCCAGCAGCTTAGGGACTAGCGGGAGGAATATGGATACGCAGTATTTT.

The chain is built from TRBV5-8 and TRBJ1-5; D remains ambiguous. Germline CDR1 is SGHTS and CDR2 is YDEGEE. CDR3 length: 16 amino acids. V lost 0 bases to trimming and J lost 7 bases, with 17 bases between them. CDR3 amino acids: CASSLALQDWRQPQHF. The CDR3 coding sequence is TGTGCCAGCAGCTTGGCCTTGCAGGATTGGAGGCAGCCCCAGCATTTT.

The chain has TRBV19 and TRBJ1-5; D remains ambiguous. The CDR3 has 13 amino acids. V lost 10 bases, J lost 3 bases, and 13 bases lay in between. Per the germline V gene, CDR1 is LNHDA and CDR2 is SQIVND (reference sequence). For the CDR3, the DNA is TGTGCCACCTACCCCGGTCCCAATCAGCCCCAGCATTTT. Translation gives CATYPGPNQPQHF.

This chain connects TRBV5-8 to TRBJ1-2; tentatively, D is TRBD1 (5 bases). CDR3 size: 15 residues. From germline, CDR1 is SGHTS and CDR2 YDEGEE. Trimming pared 3 bases from V and 3 bases from J, leaving 15 bases between. In nucleotides, the CDR3 is TGTGCCAGCAGCTCCGAGTACAGGAGTTACTATGGCTACACCTTC. Its protein product is CASSSEYRSYYGYTF.

The chain links TRBV6-4 to TRBJ2-1; 7 bases are shared with TRBD2. Germline assignment: CDR1 MRHNA and CDR2 SNTAGT. J gave up 0 bases and V 5 bases, and 7 bases lay outside the gene matches. CDR3 length: 16 residues. The chain's CDR3 is CASSILPGGSYNEQFF. For the CDR3, the DNA is TGTGCCAGCAGTATCCTTCCGGGAGGCTCCTACAATGAGCAGTTCTTC.

This chain uses TRBV9 with TRBJ2-1; 14 bases align to TRBD2. From germline, CDR1 is SGDLS and CDR2 YYNGEE. The CDR3 sequence is 18 residues long. After removal of 3 bases from V and 5 bases from J, the junction contained 10 bases not matched to a gene. The CDR3 nucleotides read TGTGCCAGCAGCGCGGGACTAGCGGGGGCCTACACAGACAATGAGCAGTTCTTC. Amino acids: CASSAGLAGAYTDNEQFF.

The chain employs TRBV5-4 and TRBJ2-3, with TRBD2 matching 8 bases. This CDR3 contains 16 residues. The germline V gene encodes CDR1 SGHNT and CDR2 YYREEE (reference sequence). V shed 0 bases, J shed 0 bases, and the junction held 3 bases outside the gene matches. For the CDR3, the DNA is TGTGCCAGCAGCTTGGCCCGGACTAGCAGCACAGATACGCAGTATTTT. It translates to CASSLARTSSTDTQYF. Using reference TRBV5-4 and TRBJ2-3 for the parts outside the CDR3, the full variable domain is ETGVTQSPTHLIKTRGQQVTLRCSSQSGHNTVSWYQQALGQGPQFIFQYYREEENGRGNFPPRFSGLQFPNYSSELNVNALELDDSALYLCASSLARTSSTDTQYFGPGTRLTVL.

The J gene is TRBJ1-1, the V gene TRBV18; D call uncertain. Germline CDR1 reads KGHSH; CDR2 reads LQKENI. Deletions cut 3 bases from V and 1 base from J, with 6 bases between. The CDR3 consists of 13 residues. CDR3 nucleotide sequence: TGTGCCAGCTCACCGTCCCAGAACACTGAAGCTTTCTTT. It yields the protein CASSPSQNTEAFF.

V gene TRBV30 combines with J gene TRBJ1-3, with D possibly being TRBD1 (5 bases). The germline V and J ends were trimmed by 4 bases and 2 bases, with 9 bases remaining between them. Germline lookup yields CDR1 GTSNPN and CDR2 SVGIG (reference sequence). The length of the CDR3 is 13 residues. In DNA form, the CDR3 reads TGTGCCTGGACAAAGGGGACTGGAAACACCATATATTTT. This encodes CAWTKGTGNTIYF.